The rows below give T cell receptor beta chains drawn from one sample of a study of cytomegalovirus exposure and HLA in healthy donors. The repertoire was sequenced with immunoSEQ multiplex PCR; TCRdb's copy has only in-frame clones and lacks some. The repertoire holds about 220,000 clones, with roughly 88% as singletons. Sequencing was done on a sample of PBMCs. These receptors were obtained from a boy under 10 years old in good health and CMV-seronegative. The CDR3 runs from the conserved cysteine through the conserved F or W. A D gene is named only where the DNA matches it firmly. Rows give clone size only sometimes, using once, few, many, or a class for an expanded clone.

j_call d_call v_call cdr3_length clone_size cdr3_aa cdr3_nt
TRBJ2-5 . TRBV25-1 14 few CASSDSFRVETQYF TGTGCCAGCAGTGATTCTTTCAGGGTGGAGACCCAGTACTTC
TRBJ2-5 TRBD2 TRBV7-2 15 . CASSVAGALQETQYF TGTGCCAGCAGCGTAGCGGGGGCTCTTCAAGAGACCCAGTACTTC
TRBJ2-1 . TRBV9 15 . CASSVGQSSYNEQFF TGTGCCAGCAGCGTTGGGCAAAGCTCCTACAATGAGCAGTTCTTC
TRBJ1-1 . TRBV6-5 14 once CASSYRAGNTEAFF TGTGCCAGCAGTTACCGCGCAGGGAACACTGAAGCTTTCTTT
TRBJ2-3 . TRBV7-2 16 . CASSLGVARATDTQYF TGTGCCAGCAGCTTAGGTGTAGCCAGGGCCACAGATACGCAGTATTTT
TRBJ1-1 . TRBV2 12 . CASFEGNTEAFF TGTGCCAGCTTTGAGGGGAACACTGAAGCTTTCTTT
TRBJ2-3 . TRBV5-5 13 . CASSRQSTDTQYF TGTGCCAGCAGCCGACAGAGCACAGATACGCAGTATTTT
TRBJ2-7 . TRBV10-3 13 . CAISGPGSYEQYF TGTGCCATCAGTGGTCCAGGGTCCTACGAGCAGTACTTC
TRBJ1-5 . TRBV2 16 . CASSSTGLLSNQPQHF TGTGCCAGCAGTAGTACAGGGCTTTTGAGCAATCAGCCCCAGCATTTT
TRBJ2-7 TRBD1 TRBV27 14 . CASSTIQGPYEQYF TGTGCCAGCAGTACAATACAGGGGCCCTACGAGCAGTACTTC
TRBJ2-1 . TRBV14 13 . CASSPTPGNEQFF TGTGCCAGCAGCCCGACCCCGGGTAATGAGCAGTTCTTC
TRBJ2-3 . TRBV15 12 . CATSRPTDTQYF TGTGCCACCAGCAGACCTACAGATACGCAGTATTTT
TRBJ2-7 TRBD1 TRBV7-9 14 . CASSNTGVLYEQYF TGTGCCAGCAGCAACACAGGGGTCCTCTACGAGCAGTACTTC
TRBJ2-5 TRBD2 TRBV5-1 14 . CASSAGLAGSEQYF TGCGCCAGCAGCGCCGGACTAGCGGGGTCTGAGCAGTACTTC
TRBJ2-1 TRBD2 TRBV6-5 16 . CASSYSASGSYNEQFF TGTGCCAGCAGTTACTCTGCTAGCGGTTCCTACAATGAGCAGTTCTTC
TRBJ2-1 . TRBV5-3 17 . CARSIQLAVPSYNEQFF TGTGCCAGAAGCATCCAACTAGCCGTACCGTCCTACAATGAGCAGTTCTTC
TRBJ1-2 TRBD1 TRBV5-1 15 . CASSVWTGGLDGYTF TGCGCCAGCAGCGTATGGACAGGGGGCTTGGATGGCTACACCTTC
TRBJ1-1 . TRBV5-4 14 . CASSLKGLGTEAFF TGTGCCAGCAGCTTGAAGGGGCTGGGGACTGAAGCTTTCTTT
TRBJ1-4 . TRBV7-8 16 . CASSLISTAPNEKLFF TGTGCCAGCAGCTTAATTTCGACAGCTCCTAATGAAAAACTGTTTTTT
TRBJ2-3 TRBD2 TRBV30 16 . CAWSFTSGGTTDTQYF TGTGCCTGGAGTTTCACTAGCGGGGGGACAACAGATACGCAGTATTTT
TRBJ2-1 TRBD1 TRBV5-5 15 . CASSPRQGSYNEQFF TGTGCCAGCAGCCCTCGACAGGGCTCCTACAATGAGCAGTTCTTC
TRBJ2-5 . TRBV6-1 14 . CASSEGGGGGTQYF TGTGCCAGCAGTGAGGGAGGGGGTGGGGGGACCCAGTACTTC
TRBJ2-3 TRBD2 TRBV9 16 . CASSFSGGALTDTQYF TGTGCCAGCAGCTTTAGCGGGGGGGCCTTAACAGATACGCAGTATTTT
TRBJ1-6 TRBD1 TRBV7-9 18 . CSSSLRGYRGLRDSPLHF TGTTCCAGCAGCTTAAGGGGCTACAGGGGGCTAAGGGACTCACCCCTCCACTTT
TRBJ2-7 . TRBV30 14 few CAWSVSGASYEQYF TGTGCCTGGAGTGTAAGTGGGGCCTCCTACGAGCAGTACTTC
TRBJ1-6 . TRBV7-3 14 . CASSLWGQDSPLHF TGTGCCAGCAGCTTATGGGGGCAGGATTCACCCCTCCACTTT
TRBJ2-2 TRBD2 TRBV13 17 . CASSLYPAGALTGELFF TGTGCCAGCAGCTTATATCCAGCGGGGGCCCTCACCGGGGAGCTGTTTTTT
TRBJ2-7 TRBD2 TRBV7-9 13 . CASTGLAGDEQYF TGTGCCAGCACCGGACTAGCGGGAGACGAGCAGTACTTC
TRBJ2-2 . TRBV7-9 13 . CASSSLAHGELFF TGTGCCAGCAGCTCGTTAGCTCACGGGGAGCTGTTTTTT
TRBJ1-2 . TRBV20-1 10 . CSPNRYGYTF TGCAGTCCGAACCGGTATGGCTACACCTTC
TRBJ2-2 . TRBV5-1 14 . CASSSDFYTGELFF TGCGCCAGCAGCTCGGACTTTTACACCGGGGAGCTGTTTTTT
TRBJ1-5 TRBD1 TRBV6-1 15 . CASNEDRGSNQPQHF TGTGCCAGCAACGAAGACAGGGGTAGCAATCAGCCCCAGCATTTT
TRBJ2-2 TRBD2 TRBV2 14 . CASSSGSGTGELFF TGTGCCAGCAGTAGCGGGAGCGGCACCGGGGAGCTGTTTTTT
TRBJ1-1 . TRBV25-1 16 . CASSEFGVGRNTEAFF TGTGCCAGCAGTGAATTTGGGGTGGGGAGGAACACTGAAGCTTTCTTT
TRBJ1-1 TRBD1 TRBV7-9 14 . CASSLKAGGAEAFF TGTGCCAGCAGCTTAAAAGCAGGGGGAGCTGAAGCTTTCTTT
TRBJ2-3 TRBD2 TRBV13 16 . CASSLGLAGSTDTQYF TGTGCCAGCAGCTTGGGACTAGCGGGATCCACAGATACGCAGTATTTT
TRBJ1-3 . TRBV7-2 16 . CASSLGGLSSGNTIYF TGTGCCAGCAGCTTAGGCGGCCTGAGCTCTGGAAACACCATATATTTT
TRBJ2-5 . TRBV7-9 12 . CASSVQADREYF TGTGCCAGCAGCGTCCAAGCCGATCGAGAGTACTTC
TRBJ2-3 . TRBV4-2 15 . CASSQEPLVPDTQYF TGTGCCAGCAGCCAAGAACCCCTAGTCCCAGATACGCAGTATTTT
TRBJ2-3 TRBD2 TRBV5-4 15 . CASYGRGLAADTQYF TGTGCCAGCTACGGGCGGGGACTAGCGGCAGATACGCAGTATTTT
TRBJ1-2 TRBD1 TRBV7-3 15 . CASSLTGTDNYGYTF TGTGCCAGCAGCTTAACCGGGACAGATAACTATGGCTACACCTTC
TRBJ2-1 TRBD2 TRBV11-1 14 . CASSLASGGGEQFF TGTGCCAGCAGTTTGGCTAGCGGGGGGGGTGAGCAGTTCTTC
TRBJ1-5 . TRBV4-2 16 . CASSQGAGGLEGPQHF TGTGCCAGCAGCCAAGGGGCGGGGGGACTCGAGGGGCCCCAGCATTTT
TRBJ2-7 . TRBV19 14 . CASKDSGSSYEQYF TGTGCCAGTAAGGACTCTGGGAGCTCCTACGAGCAGTACTTC
TRBJ1-2 TRBD1 TRBV5-1 14 . CASSEGTANYGYTF TGCGCCAGCAGCGAAGGGACAGCTAACTATGGCTACACCTTC
TRBJ1-1 . TRBV7-3 16 . CASSYPPGGLNTEAFF TGTGCCAGCAGCTACCCTCCGGGGGGACTGAACACTGAAGCTTTCTTT
TRBJ2-1 . TRBV13 15 . CASSSGGGGYNEQFF TGTGCCAGCAGCTCAGGGGGAGGGGGGTACAATGAGCAGTTCTTC
TRBJ2-7 . TRBV7-2 14 few CASSSWGRRGEQYF TGTGCCAGCAGCTCGTGGGGCAGGAGGGGCGAGCAGTACTTC